This T cell receptor (beta chain) was retrieved from a study of cytomegalovirus exposure and HLA in healthy donors. Regarding the study as a whole: The study carried out a later analysis of TCR beta sequences. It associated approximately 16,000 of them with specific HLA alleles at a false discovery rate of 0.05. Rare TCR sequences predominated, though certain public TCRs were found in many donors. In a later analysis, V- and J-gene trimming of beta chains associated with a DCLRE1C missense variant, replicated independently.

In the PCR, 60 Vbeta and 13 Jbeta primers were used. The protocol was immunoSEQ multiplex PCR, while the TCRdb copy is restricted to in-frame clones and leaves out a portion. Here the sample spans around 68,000 clones, roughly four fifths being singletons. This CDR3 contains 12 residues. Germline values: CDR1 LNHDA, CDR2 SQIVND (reference sequence). Deletions cut 4 bases from V and 6 bases from J, with 10 bases between. About this clone: The antigen remains unidentified.

The receptor comes from a woman aged 25-40 years in good health and CMV-seropositive. Sequenced: PBMCs. This chain links TRBV19 with TRBJ2-7; D not resolved. CDR3 DNA sequence: TGTGCCAGTAGTAACCCCCTCGGCGAGCAGTACTTC. This codes for CASSNPLGEQYF. The full variable domain, completed using reference TRBV19 and TRBJ2-7, is DGGITQSPKYLFRKEGQNVTLSCEQNLNHDAMYWYRQDPGQGLRLIYYSQIVNDFQKGDIAEGYSVSREKKESFPLTVTSAQKNPTAFYLCASSNPLGEQYFGPGTRLTVT.